The clone carrying this TCR beta chain was found a few times. These data originate in a study of blood T cell repertoires in COVID-19. In the study overall: Both acute and convalescent COVID-19 samples were obtained from the United States, Italy and Spain. T cells, B-cell-depleted T cells, or PBMCs provided the cDNA or gDNA that served as material.

Some clones are missing from TCRdb's copy, which holds only in-frame ones; the method was immunoSEQ multiplex PCR. The sample lists some 300,000 clones; 70% to 90% were seen once. The TCR originated in a man between 65 and 85 years old with acute or convalescent COVID-19. Sequenced: peripheral blood.

The CDR3: CASSLTGTMEAFF. The CDR3 DNA reads as TGTGCCAGCAGCCTAACAGGGACAATGGAAGCTTTCTTT. This chain uses TRBV4-2 with TRBJ1-1; possible D gene TRBD1, 6 bases. Trimming pared 4 bases from V and 8 bases from J, leaving 14 bases between. Germline-derived CDR1 and CDR2 are LGHNA and YNFKEQ. CDR3 size: 13 residues.